These T cell receptor beta chains were read from a single sample in a study of blood T cell repertoires in COVID-19. The repertoire was sequenced with immunoSEQ multiplex PCR; TCRdb's copy has only in-frame clones and lacks some. The sample shows roughly 13,000 clones, roughly 80% of them seen only once. Sequencing was performed on peripheral blood. Source of these receptors: a man aged 35 to 55 with active or convalescent COVID-19. CDR3s include the opening cysteine and the closing phenylalanine or tryptophan. The D gene is left open where the match is weak. Expanded clones get a size class; other rows say once, few or many, or leave the size out.

J	D	V	size	DNA	CDR3
TRBJ1-1	.	TRBV18	.	TGTGCCAGCTCACCACGTGGAGGGGAAGCTTTCTTT	CASSPRGGEAFF
TRBJ2-3	TRBD2	TRBV7-8	.	TGTGCCAGCAGCTTCAGCGGGGACACAGATACGCAGTATTTT	CASSFSGDTDTQYF
TRBJ2-1	.	TRBV10-1	once	TGCGCCAGCCTCGCTTCTAGCAGAGGCAATGAGCAGTTCTTC	CASLASSRGNEQFF
TRBJ1-3	TRBD1	TRBV12-3/TRBV12-4	few	TGTGCCAGCAGCTGGGACAGTGGAAACACCATATATTTT	CASSWDSGNTIYF
TRBJ2-7	.	TRBV6-2/TRBV6-3	few	TGTGCCAGCAGTGGGACTGAAGGCACCTACGAGCAGTACTTC	CASSGTEGTYEQYF
TRBJ1-5	.	TRBV7-9	.	TGTGCCAGCAGCTTAGCAGGGGATCAGCCCCAGCATTTT	CASSLAGDQPQHF
TRBJ1-5	.	TRBV30	.	TGTGCCTGGAGTGTGGGTTGGCTAGGGGATCAGCCCCAGCATTTT	CAWSVGWLGDQPQHF
TRBJ1-2	TRBD1	TRBV18	.	TGTGCCAGCTCACCCCGACAGGGGAAGGATGGCTACACCTTC	CASSPRQGKDGYTF
TRBJ2-7	TRBD1	TRBV11-3	.	TGTGCCAGCAGCTCGGGACAGGGAAACCACGAGCAGTACTTC	CASSSGQGNHEQYF
TRBJ2-5	TRBD2	TRBV19	.	TGTGCCAGTAGTATGCGGGAGGGCCGAGAGACCCAGTACTTC	CASSMREGRETQYF
TRBJ2-1	TRBD2	TRBV4-1	.	TGCGCCAGCAGCCAATTAGCGGGAGGCACTTACAATGAGCAGTTCTTC	CASSQLAGGTYNEQFF
TRBJ1-4	TRBD1	TRBV7-2	.	TGTGCCAGCAGCTCGCACTCGGCAGACAGGGTTGGTGAAAAACTGTTTTTT	CASSSHSADRVGEKLFF
TRBJ2-1	.	TRBV5-5	.	TGTGCCAGCAGCTTCTTCCAGGGCAATGAGCAGTTCTTC	CASSFFQGNEQFF
TRBJ2-2	TRBD2	TRBV9	.	TGTGCCAGCAGCATCCAGCCACTAGCGGGAGGGACCGGGGAGCTGTTTTTT	CASSIQPLAGGTGELFF
TRBJ2-2	TRBD1	TRBV5-5	.	TGTGCCAGCAGCCATGGACAGGGTAACACCGGGGAGCTGTTTTTT	CASSHGQGNTGELFF
TRBJ2-1	TRBD2	TRBV7-2	.	TGTGCCAGCAGCTTAGGGATTAGCGGGTATAGCTCCTACAATGAGCAGTTCTTC	CASSLGISGYSSYNEQFF
TRBJ2-7	TRBD2	TRBV2	.	TGTGCCAGCAGTCCGCTCTGGGGGGGGATCTCCTACGAGCAGTACTTC	CASSPLWGGISYEQYF
TRBJ2-7	TRBD1	TRBV11-1	.	TGTGCCAGCAGGCCAACAGGGGGCGACTACGAGCAGTACTTC	CASRPTGGDYEQYF
TRBJ2-7	TRBD1	TRBV5-6	.	TGTGCCAGCAGCTCCCAACAGGGGGAAACCTACGAGCAGTACTTC	CASSSQQGETYEQYF
TRBJ1-3	TRBD1	TRBV4-3	.	TGCGCCAGCAGCCAAGATTTGGAGGGGGCGGGAAACACCATATATTTT	CASSQDLEGAGNTIYF
TRBJ2-5	.	TRBV7-2	few	TGTGCCAGCAGGCAGGGATATCAAGAGACCCAGTACTTC	CASRQGYQETQYF
TRBJ2-5	.	TRBV30	.	TGTGCCTGGAGTGTACTAGAGACCCAGTACTTC	CAWSVLETQYF
TRBJ1-2	.	TRBV4-3	few	TGCGCCAGCAGCCAAGATTACATGGTAGGGGCGTACTATGGCTACACCTTC	CASSQDYMVGAYYGYTF
TRBJ1-1	TRBD1	TRBV28	.	TGTGCCAGCAGTACGTCAGGGGGCGCGTACACTGAAGCTTTCTTT	CASSTSGGAYTEAFF
TRBJ2-3	TRBD2	TRBV7-9	.	TGTGCCAGCAGCTTAGTCGTTAGGACTAGCGGCACAGATACGCAGTATTTT	CASSLVVRTSGTDTQYF
TRBJ2-1	TRBD2	TRBV6-4	.	TGTGCCAGCAGTGACTCAGCGGGGGGGCCATCCAATGAGCAGTTCTTC	CASSDSAGGPSNEQFF
TRBJ1-6	TRBD1	TRBV2	few	TGTGCCAGCAGCCGTGGAGGGACAGGGGTGTCACCCCTCCACTTT	CASSRGGTGVSPLHF
TRBJ1-2	TRBD1	TRBV6-5	.	TGTGCCAGCAGAGGGACAGGGGGCGCGGTTGGTGGCTACACCTTC	CASRGTGGAVGGYTF
TRBJ2-7	TRBD2	TRBV2	.	TGTGCCAGCACCCCACCGGGACTAGCGCCCTCCGAGCAGTACTTC	CASTPPGLAPSEQYF
TRBJ1-5	.	TRBV9	.	TGTGCCAGCAGCCCAGAGGGCAATCAGCCCCAGCATTTT	CASSPEGNQPQHF
TRBJ1-1	.	TRBV4-1	.	TGCGCCAGCAGCCAAGGTGGGCGTGGCAGGGCGAACACTGAAGCTTTCTTT	CASSQGGRGRANTEAFF
TRBJ2-2	.	TRBV7-2	.	TGTGCCAGCAGCTTATTTGGCCAGGCGAACACCGGGGAGCTGTTTTTT	CASSLFGQANTGELFF
TRBJ2-1	.	TRBV6-5	.	TGTGCCAGCAGTCTAGACAGGACCGATGAGCAGTTCTTC	CASSLDRTDEQFF